These 9 T cell receptor beta chains share one sample of origin, sequenced in a study of T cell responses to AZD1222 COVID-19 vaccine. Profiled with immunoSEQ multiplex PCR; TCRdb holds only in-frame clones, not every one. The sample carries under 55,000 clones, around 80% recorded once. This material consisted of peripheral blood, taken on day 0 of AZD1222 vaccination. Receptors were obtained from an adult in good health.

The J gene is TRBJ2-1, the V gene TRBV7-9; TRBD2 matches 10 bases. The length of the CDR3 is 17 residues. Germline CDR1 reads SEHNR; CDR2 reads FQNEAQ (reference sequence). The CDR3 nucleotides read TGTGCTACCCGAGGGCTAGCGGGAGAAACCCCCTACAATGAGCAGTTCTTC. This sequence encodes CATRGLAGETPYNEQFF.

This clone was counted a few times. V is TRBV27 and J is TRBJ1-5, with 9 bases lining up with TRBD1. The CDR3 has 15 residues. Per the germline V gene, CDR1 is MNHEY and CDR2 is SMNVEV (reference sequence). Trimming at V came to 7 bases and at J to 4 bases, leaving 8 bases not matched to a gene. The CDR3 coding sequence is TGTGCCAGCAAACTGGGACAGGGCCCGAATCAGCCCCAGCATTTT. It yields the protein CASKLGQGPNQPQHF.

This rearrangement joins TRBV7-2 to TRBJ1-2, with D possibly matching TRBD1 (5 bases). In germline, CDR1 is SGHTA, CDR2 FQGNSA. Trimming pared 2 bases from V and 0 bases from J, leaving 10 bases between. CDR3 length: 15 residues. The CDR3 DNA is TGTGCCAGCAGCTTACAGGGCACCCCTAACTATGGCTACACCTTC. This gives the protein CASSLQGTPNYGYTF.

The chain joins TRBV19 to TRBJ1-2, with D possibly matching TRBD1 (6 bases). Germline CDR1 and CDR2: LNHDA and SQIVND (reference sequence). There are 13 residues in the CDR3. The V end was cut by 7 bases, the J end by 5 bases, with 14 bases between. The CDR3 DNA reads as TGTGCCAGTACGAGGGGGGGAACTTATGGCTACACCTTC. It yields the protein CASTRGGTYGYTF.

This rearrangement joins TRBV6-5 to TRBJ2-3; 11 bases are a match to TRBD2. V lost 5 bases to trimming and J lost 6 bases; unmatched junction nucleotides: 7. The CDR3 loop spans 15 amino acids. Germline V lookup: CDR1 MNHEY, CDR2 SVGAGI. CDR3 protein: CASSPLAGGGDTQYF. The CDR3 region has the DNA TGTGCCAGCAGTCCCCTAGCGGGGGGCGGTGATACGCAGTATTTT.

In its sample, this clone was seen a few times. The rearrangement uses TRBV5-1 and TRBJ1-1, with D tentatively TRBD1 (5 bases). Germline loops: CDR1 SGHRS, CDR2 YFSETQ. The CDR3 contains 16 residues. V was pared by 2 bases and J by 5 bases, with 19 bases between. CDR3 bases: TGCGCCAGCAGCTTTCGGGACGGTCGTGGGAAAACTGAAGCTTTCTTT. Translating it yields CASSFRDGRGKTEAFF.

The V gene is TRBV4-3, the J gene TRBJ1-3; tentatively, D is TRBD1 (6 bases). CDR3 length: 15 amino acids. V was pared by 1 base and J by 4 bases, with 11 bases between. In germline, CDR1 is LGHNA, CDR2 YSLEER. CDR3 loop: CASSQAAGVGNTIYF. CDR3 DNA sequence: TGCGCCAGCAGCCAAGCTGCAGGGGTGGGAAACACCATATATTTT.

This sequence joins TRBV30 and TRBJ2-2, with 13 bases lining up with TRBD2. The trim removed 6 bases at V and 0 bases at J, leaving 10 bases unmatched. CDR3 length: 18 amino acids. Germline lookup yields CDR1 GTSNPN and CDR2 SVGIG (reference sequence). The DNA of the CDR3 is TGTGCCTGCCGACCGGGACTAGCGGGATCCGCGAACACCGGGGAGCTGTTTTTT. It translates to CACRPGLAGSANTGELFF.

The rearrangement joins TRBV5-1 to TRBJ2-1; D is perhaps TRBD2 (6 bases). The CDR3 length is 15 residues. Trimming removed 0 bases from V and 3 bases from J, with 10 bases in between. Germline V gene data show CDR1 as SGHRS and CDR2 as YFSETQ. In DNA, the CDR3 is TGCGCCAGCAGCTTGGACGGGGGAAGCTACAATGAGCAGTTCTTC. This gives the protein CASSLDGGSYNEQFF.